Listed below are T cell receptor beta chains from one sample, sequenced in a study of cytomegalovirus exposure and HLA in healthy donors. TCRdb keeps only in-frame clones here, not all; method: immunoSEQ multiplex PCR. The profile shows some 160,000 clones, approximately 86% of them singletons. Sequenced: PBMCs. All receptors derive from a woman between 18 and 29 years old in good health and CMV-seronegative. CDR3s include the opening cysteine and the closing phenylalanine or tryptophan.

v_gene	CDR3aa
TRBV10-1	CASSEGTENEKLFF
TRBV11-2	CASSLPRQGYIMNTEAFF
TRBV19	CASSIDRGSNQPQHF
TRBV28	CASRPSPSTEAFF
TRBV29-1	CSVAASSWQYF
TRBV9	CASSFGTGSYEQYF
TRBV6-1	CASSEYWTGNNQPQHF
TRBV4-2	CASSQVAGNNNEQFF
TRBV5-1	CASSLALQETQYF
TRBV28	CASSLDFRKAFF
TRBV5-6	CASSLAASGGMTDTQYF
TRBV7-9	CASRGLVEDTQYF
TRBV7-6	CASSLGAVQETQYF
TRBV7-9	CASSLPHRLAGITDTQYF
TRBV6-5	CASSISEMNTEAFF
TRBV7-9	CASSWLGFLATEAFF
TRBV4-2	CASSQDPGTGNSPLHF
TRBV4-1	CASSQDPMAVLRTDTQYF
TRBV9	CASSVLLGQGGGYTF
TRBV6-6	CASSSSTYNPYF
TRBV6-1	CASQAASGTNEKLFF
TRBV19	CASSSTGGQTYEQYF
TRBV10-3	CAISRGPGELFF
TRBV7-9	CASSSENTDTQYF
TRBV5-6	CASSLTGEAAGNTIYF
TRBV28	CASSNHRGRHLAGELFF
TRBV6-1	CASSEARTGPLSGNTIYF
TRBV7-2	CASSLALQGAGNTIYF
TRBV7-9	CASSLVAGVHEQYF
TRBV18	CASSPTGNSGDTQYF
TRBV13	CASSLISSGTDTQYF
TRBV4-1	CASSPGRGRRNTIYF
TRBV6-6	CASSTESSYEQYF
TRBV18	CASSPLGLARGDTQYF
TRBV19	CAASKAHYSNQPQHF
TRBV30	CASRSGSFSDTQYF
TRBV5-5	CASSLEAGYGYTF
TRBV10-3	CATTGGREKLFF
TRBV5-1	CASSTRTAGGEQYF
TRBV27	CASSAYSRSNEKLFF
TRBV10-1	CASSESTEVAVTDTQYF
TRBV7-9	CASSFDRQKGQFF
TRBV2	CAIRTGDTQYF
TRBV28	CASSFELETQYF
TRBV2	CASRGGGNEQYF
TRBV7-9	CASSLWTANSGNTIYF
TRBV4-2	CASSQDRAREAVSYGTDTQYF
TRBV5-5	CASSFPPGQGSYEQYF
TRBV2	CASSVLQGVRDTQYF
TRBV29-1	CSVAGGWPYEQYF
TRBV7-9	CASSPSSGRPGYNEQFF
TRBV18	CASSPRTGVGGYTF
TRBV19	CASTALAGGSNEQFF
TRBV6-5	CASSYESGGPYEQYF
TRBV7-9	CASSLPRETSTDTQYF
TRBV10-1	CASSEKECCGESYEQYF
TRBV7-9	CASSLGFDNQETQYF